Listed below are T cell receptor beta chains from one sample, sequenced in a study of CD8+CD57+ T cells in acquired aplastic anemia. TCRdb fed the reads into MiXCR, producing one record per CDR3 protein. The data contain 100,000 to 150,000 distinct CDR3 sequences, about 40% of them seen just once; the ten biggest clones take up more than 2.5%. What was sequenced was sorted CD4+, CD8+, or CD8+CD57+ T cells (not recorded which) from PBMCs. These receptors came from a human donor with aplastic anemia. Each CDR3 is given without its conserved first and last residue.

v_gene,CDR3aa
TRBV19,ASIRTGGNTEAF
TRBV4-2,ASSPVSGQGFVGGLNTEAF
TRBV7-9,ASSATGNTEAF
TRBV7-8,ASSLEQVYGYT
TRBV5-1,ASSLGGQFTEAF
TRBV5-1,ASTQGGQTEAF
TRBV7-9,ASSFEIGEQF
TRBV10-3,AISLRSGVGSTEAF
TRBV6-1,ASSLDRGKDEAF
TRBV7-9,ASSSNTAGELF
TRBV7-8,ASSLLGRGTNEKLF
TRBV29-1,SVVKAVGETQY
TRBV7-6,ASSLAHGTKETQY
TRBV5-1,ASSHAWGTNTEAF
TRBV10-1,ASSESGRGNTEAF
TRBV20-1,SARDTTGNRGYGYT
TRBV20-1,SARFGYSNQPQH
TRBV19,ATDGSRGHNEQF
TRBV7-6,ARQRAYTEAF
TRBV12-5,ASGPQGFQPQH
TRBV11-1,ASSLWSWGTPPSTDTQY
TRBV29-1,SVDGGTNEKLF
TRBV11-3,ASSLAPRETQY
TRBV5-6,ASSSQGGGVSYNEQF
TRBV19,ASSMQAGGSYEQY
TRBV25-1,ASRKGGEQF
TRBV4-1,ASSQEGWGTDTQY
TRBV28,ASSLLSYEQY
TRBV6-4,ASSDSILGGFYGYT
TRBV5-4,ASSRRDSVSGELF
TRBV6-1,ASSEAPTSGGAYTQY
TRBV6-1,ASSERAGLEAF
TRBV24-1,ATSFRGGNEQF
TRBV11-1,ASSLGGTGVNQPQH
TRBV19,ASRSLANYNSPLH
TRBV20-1,SARGQGVYGYT
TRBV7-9,ASSYNQQGDSPLH
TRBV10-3,AIGLSTTSSYNEQF
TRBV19,ASSGPGQRGYGYT
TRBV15,ATSRQDSSPLH
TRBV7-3,ASSLYDFYGYT
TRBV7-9,ASSSRINYGYT
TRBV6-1,ASNLRGTGVYEQY
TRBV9,ASSVQPGTSYNEQF
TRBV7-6,ASSLRAGGLLYEQY
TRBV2,ASSVGLAGGTDTQY
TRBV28,AGSLVGVLQETQY
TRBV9,ASSVGGRENSPLH
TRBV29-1,SVAGTGIFYEQY
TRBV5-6,ASRYWGQGAAEQY
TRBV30,AWSVGAGTLRGNTIY
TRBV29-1,SLLGSNTEAF
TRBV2,ASSITDRRDQSQH
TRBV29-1,SVGRQGTAYGYT
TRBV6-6,ASSSRQGAREQY
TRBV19,ASSMGQNNQPQH
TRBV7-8,ASSWGTSGGSYEQY